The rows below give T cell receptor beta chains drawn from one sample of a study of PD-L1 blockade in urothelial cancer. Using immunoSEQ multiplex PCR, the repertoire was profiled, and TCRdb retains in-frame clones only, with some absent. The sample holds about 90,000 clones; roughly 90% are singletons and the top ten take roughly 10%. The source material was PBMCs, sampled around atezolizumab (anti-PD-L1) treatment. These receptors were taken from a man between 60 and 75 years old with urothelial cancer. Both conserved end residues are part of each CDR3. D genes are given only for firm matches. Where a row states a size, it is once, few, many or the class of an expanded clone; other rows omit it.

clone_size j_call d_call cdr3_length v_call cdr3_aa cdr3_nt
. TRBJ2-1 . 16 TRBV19 CASSIQGSLSYNEQFF TGTGCCAGTAGTATCCAGGGGAGCCTCTCCTACAATGAGCAGTTCTTC
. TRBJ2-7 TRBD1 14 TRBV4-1 CASSQRQGAYEQYF TGCGCCAGCAGCCAAAGACAGGGGGCCTACGAGCAGTACTTC
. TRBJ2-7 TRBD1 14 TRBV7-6 CASANRDRGSEQYF TGTGCCAGCGCTAACCGGGACAGGGGCTCCGAGCAGTACTTC
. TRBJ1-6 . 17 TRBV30 CAWSAQPLGTLNSPLHF TGTGCCTGGAGTGCGCAACCACTCGGGACTCTTAATTCACCCCTCCACTTT
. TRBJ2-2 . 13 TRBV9 CASSVSGAGELFF TGTGCCAGCAGCGTATCGGGAGCCGGGGAGCTGTTTTTT
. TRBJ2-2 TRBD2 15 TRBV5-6 CASSRGGDITGELFF TGTGCCAGCAGCCGGGGGGGGGACATCACCGGGGAGCTGTTTTTT
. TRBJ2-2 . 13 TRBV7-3 CASSQGAAGELFF TGTGCCAGCAGCCAAGGGGCCGCCGGGGAGCTGTTTTTT
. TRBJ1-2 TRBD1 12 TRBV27 CASRGGQAGYTF TGTGCCAGCAGGGGAGGACAGGCGGGCTACACCTTC
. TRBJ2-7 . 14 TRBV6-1 CASIGHSALYEQYF TGTGCCAGCATCGGACACTCTGCTTTGTACGAGCAGTACTTC
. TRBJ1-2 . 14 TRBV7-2 CASSYQTVGGGYTF TGTGCCAGCAGCTATCAGACAGTAGGTGGGGGCTACACCTTC
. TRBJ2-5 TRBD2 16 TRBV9 CASSVGSGGAFETQYF TGTGCCAGCAGCGTAGGGAGCGGGGGGGCGTTCGAGACCCAGTACTTC
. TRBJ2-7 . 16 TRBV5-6 CASSYSTRIGSYEQYF TGTGCCAGCAGCTACTCTACTAGAATTGGCTCCTACGAGCAGTACTTC
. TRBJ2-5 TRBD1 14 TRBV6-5 CASSYGQGWETQYF TGTGCCAGCAGCTACGGACAGGGTTGGGAGACCCAGTACTTC
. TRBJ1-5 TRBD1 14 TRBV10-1 CASTRTGQDQPQHF TGCGCCAGCACAAGGACAGGGCAGGATCAGCCCCAGCATTTT
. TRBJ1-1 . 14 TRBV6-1 CASSEVSQGRYAFF TGTGCCAGCAGTGAAGTAAGCCAGGGGAGATACGCTTTCTTT
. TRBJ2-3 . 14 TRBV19 CASSIDYLTDTQYF TGTGCCAGTAGTATCGACTACCTCACAGATACGCAGTATTTT
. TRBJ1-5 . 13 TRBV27 CASSLDRYQPQHF TGTGCCAGCAGCCTGGACAGATATCAGCCCCAGCATTTT
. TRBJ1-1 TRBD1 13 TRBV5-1 CASRNRGGTEAFF TGCGCCAGCAGGAACAGGGGTGGCACTGAAGCTTTCTTT
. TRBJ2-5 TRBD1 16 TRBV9 CASSVVFGTGGETQYF TGTGCCAGCAGCGTAGTGTTTGGGACAGGGGGTGAGACCCAGTACTTC
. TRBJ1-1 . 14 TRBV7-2 CASSPRPEVAEAFF TGTGCCAGCAGCCCGCGACCCGAGGTCGCTGAAGCTTTCTTT
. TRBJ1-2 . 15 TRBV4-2 CASSQDRGGPYGYTF TGTGCCAGCAGCCAAGATCGGGGAGGACCGTATGGCTACACCTTC
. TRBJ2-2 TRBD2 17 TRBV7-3 CASSPRMGLTNTGELFF TGTGCCAGCAGTCCGCGGATGGGACTAACGAACACCGGGGAGCTGTTTTTT
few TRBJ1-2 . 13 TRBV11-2 CASSPSGDYGYTF TGTGCCAGCAGCCCCTCGGGAGACTATGGCTACACCTTC
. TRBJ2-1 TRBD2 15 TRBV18 CASSRGLAGDNEQFF TGTGCCAGCTCACGCGGACTAGCGGGAGACAATGAGCAGTTCTTC
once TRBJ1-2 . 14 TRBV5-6 CASSLGQIQYGYTF TGTGCCAGCAGCTTGGGACAGATTCAATATGGCTACACCTTC
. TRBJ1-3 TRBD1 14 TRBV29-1 CSVEPGQGTDTIYF TGCAGCGTTGAACCGGGACAGGGGACAGACACCATATATTTT
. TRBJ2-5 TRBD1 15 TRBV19 CASSISATGGETQYF TGTGCCAGTAGTATATCAGCCACAGGGGGAGAGACCCAGTACTTC
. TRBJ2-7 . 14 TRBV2 CASSQTERAGVVYF TGTGCCAGCAGCCAAACTGAGAGGGCTGGGGTCGTGTACTTC
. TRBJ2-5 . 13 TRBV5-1 CASSSGVQETQYF TGCGCCAGCAGCTCAGGGGTCCAAGAGACCCAGTACTTC
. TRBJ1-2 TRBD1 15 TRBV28 CASSQRPGQGYGYTF TGTGCCAGCAGTCAACGCCCGGGACAGGGTTATGGCTACACCTTC
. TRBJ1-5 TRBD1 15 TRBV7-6 CASSRTGGWNQPQHF TGTGCCAGCAGCCGGACAGGGGGATGGAATCAGCCCCAGCATTTT
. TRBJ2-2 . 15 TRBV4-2 CASSQDWGASGELFF TGTGCCAGCAGCCAAGATTGGGGCGCAAGCGGGGAGCTGTTTTTT
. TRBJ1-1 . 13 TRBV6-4 CASSSYMNTEAFF TGTGCCAGCAGTTCCTATATGAACACTGAAGCTTTCTTT
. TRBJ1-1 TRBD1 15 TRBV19 CASSMETGVNTEAFF TGTGCCAGTAGTATGGAGACAGGGGTGAACACTGAAGCTTTCTTT
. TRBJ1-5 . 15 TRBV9 CASSVDSGDRGPQHF TGTGCCAGCAGCGTAGATTCAGGAGACCGGGGGCCCCAGCATTTT
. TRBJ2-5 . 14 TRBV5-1 CASSLVPGQETQYF TGCGCCAGCAGCTTGGTCCCAGGGCAAGAGACCCAGTACTTC
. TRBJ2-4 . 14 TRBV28 CASRGGIAKNIQYF TGTGCCAGCCGGGGAGGAATAGCCAAAAACATTCAGTACTTC
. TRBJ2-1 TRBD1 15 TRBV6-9 CASSLDRLSYNEQFF TGTGCCAGCAGTCTGGACAGGCTCTCCTACAATGAGCAGTTCTTC
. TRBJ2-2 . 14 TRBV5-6 CASSLGRNTGELFF TGTGCCAGCAGCTTGGGCAGGAACACCGGGGAGCTGTTTTTT
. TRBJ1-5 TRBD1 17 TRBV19 CASSRTGTGAGNQPQHF TGTGCCAGTAGTAGAACCGGGACAGGGGCTGGCAATCAGCCCCAGCATTTT
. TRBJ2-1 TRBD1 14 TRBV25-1 CASTGTGMVNEQFF TGTGCCAGCACCGGGACAGGGATGGTGAATGAGCAGTTCTTC
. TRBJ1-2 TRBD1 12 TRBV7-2 CASSGQFYGYTF TGTGCCAGCTCGGGACAGTTCTATGGCTACACCTTC
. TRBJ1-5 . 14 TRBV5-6 CASSPSGRNQPQHF TGTGCCAGCAGCCCGAGTGGTCGCAATCAGCCCCAGCATTTT
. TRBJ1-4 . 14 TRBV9 CASSEYGGSGKLFF TGTGCCAGCAGCGAATACGGAGGGTCTGGAAAACTGTTTTTT
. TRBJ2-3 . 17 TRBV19 CASSIVSARAGTDTQYF TGTGCCAGTAGTATCGTCTCGGCCCGAGCGGGCACAGATACGCAGTATTTT
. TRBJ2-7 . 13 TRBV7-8 CASSLEGAYEQYF TGTGCCAGCAGCTTGGAAGGGGCCTACGAGCAGTACTTC
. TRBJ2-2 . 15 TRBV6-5 CASSRDWSNTGELFF TGTGCCAGCAGTCGGGACTGGTCGAACACCGGGGAGCTGTTTTTT
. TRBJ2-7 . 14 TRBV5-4 CASSPGGRDYEQYF TGTGCCAGCAGCCCAGGTGGCAGGGACTACGAGCAGTACTTC
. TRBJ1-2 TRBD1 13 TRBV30 CAWNPGQGFGYTF TGTGCCTGGAATCCGGGACAGGGGTTTGGCTACACCTTC
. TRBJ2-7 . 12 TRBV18 CASSPYGYEQYF TGTGCCAGCTCACCATACGGCTACGAGCAGTACTTC
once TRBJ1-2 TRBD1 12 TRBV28 CASSLRDSGYTF TGTGCCAGCAGTTTGAGGGACAGTGGCTACACCTTC
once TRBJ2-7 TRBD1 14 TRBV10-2 CASRETGATYEQYF TGCGCCAGCAGGGAGACAGGGGCGACCTACGAGCAGTACTTC
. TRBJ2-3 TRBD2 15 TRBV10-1 CASSPGLASSDTQYF TGCGCCAGCAGTCCCGGACTAGCAAGTTCAGATACGCAGTATTTT